Shown below are 17 T cell receptor beta chains from a single sample sequenced in a study of regulatory T cells in long-lasting Graves disease. Building the TCR beta libraries relied on iRepertoire HTBI primers, and CDR3 regions underwent Arm-PCR. TCRdb processed the multiplex PCR reads anew with MiXCR; each CDR3 protein has one entry. Of about 470,000 distinct CDR3 sequences in the sample, around 15% were seen once. Time point of the sample: newly diagnosed GD, antithyroid drugs for less than 3 months. The TCR library was made from RNA extracted from PBMCs. A further study also used this sample, focusing on T cells in Graves' hyperthyroidism and ophthalmopathy.

The material sequenced was peripheral blood mononuclear cells (PBMCs), taken at new diagnosis, from a patient treated with antithyroid drugs. The receptors derive from a man aged 40-55 years with Graves disease.

V and J are TRBV28 and TRBJ2-3; 8 nucleotides match TRBD2. Germline loops: CDR1 MDHEN, CDR2 SYDVKM. The CDR3 sequence is 16 residues long. With 4 bases clipped from V and 1 base from J, the junction kept 7 bases outside the gene matches. CDR3 sequence (DNA): TGTGCCAGCAGTTCGACGGGAGGGCCGGGCACAGATACGCAGTATTTT. The encoded protein is CASSSTGGPGTDTQYF.

This chain uses TRBV9 with TRBJ2-7; D may be TRBD2 (6 bases). Per germline, CDR1 SGDLS and CDR2 YYNGEE. The CDR3 covers 14 residues. The V end was cut by 4 bases, the J end by 7 bases, with 18 bases between. The CDR3 loop reads CASSPIWGEQEQYF. Here the CDR3 DNA reads TGTGCCAGCAGCCCCATCTGGGGGGAGCAGGAGCAGTACTTC.

The CDR3 reads CASSPLVGSGTGELFF. DNA of the CDR3: TGTGCCAGCAGTCCTTTGGTGGGGTCGGGCACCGGGGAGCTGTTTTTT. This rearrangement joins TRBV28 to TRBJ2-2, with no clear D. CDR1 is MDHEN, CDR2 SYDVKM, per germline. There are 16 residues in the CDR3. V lost 5 bases, J lost 4 bases, and 17 bases lay in between. The full variable domain, its missing parts supplied by reference TRBV28 and TRBJ2-2, is DVKVTQSSRYLVKRTGEKVFLECVQDMDHENMFWYRQDPGLGLRLIYFSYDVKMKEKGDIPEGYSVSREKKERFSLILESASTNQTSMYLCASSPLVGSGTGELFFGEGSRLTVL.

Of note for this clonotype: The junction and the germline gene differ at one end; a read error may be behind it. V is TRBV3-1 and J is TRBJ2-1; D remains unclear. The CDR3 loop spans 13 amino acids. CDR1 and CDR2 (germline): LGHDT, YNNKEL (reference sequence). This chain's CDR3 is CASSQTFDNGQFF. CDR3 DNA: TGTGCCAGCAGCCAAACCTTCGACAATGGGCAGTTCTTC.

This chain uses TRBV20-1 with TRBJ1-1, with D unclear. The CDR3 has 10 residues. CDR1 is DFQATT and CDR2 is SNEGSKA in the germline V gene (reference sequence). Trimming removed 7 bases at V and 7 bases at J, with 10 bases between. The CDR3 coding sequence is TGCAGTGATGTGGAGATTGAAGCTTTCTTT. Protein: CSDVEIEAFF.

This clonotype showed up just a few times. A read error may be the cause here, since a much bigger clone is one base away. This chain links TRBV11-2 with TRBJ2-5; a weak D match, TRBD2 (6 bases). Germline V CDR1 and CDR2: SGHAT, FQNNGV. The CDR3 is 14 amino acids. The V gene lost 4 bases and the J gene lost 7 bases, with 16 bases spanning the gap. The CDR3 spells CASSSAVLGGTQYF. The CDR3 region has the DNA TGTGCCAGCAGCTCAGCTGTACTGGGAGGGACCCAGTACTTC.

Ten or more counts support this clonotype. The V gene is TRBV15, the J gene TRBJ2-7; either TRBD1 or TRBD2 may supply D (5 bases each). Per germline, CDR1 LNHNV and CDR2 YYDKDF (reference sequence). The CDR3 is 15 amino acids. The V gene lost 2 bases and the J gene lost 7 bases, with 18 bases spanning the gap. For the CDR3, the DNA is TGTGCCACCAGCAGATACCTTGGGACGGGTCGTGAGCAGTACTTC. Translating it yields CATSRYLGTGREQYF.

This clonotype was seen repeatedly, ten times or more. The rearrangement links TRBV30 to TRBJ2-7; D call uncertain. V lost 0 bases and J lost 5, with 17 bases in between. The CDR3 has 15 residues. From germline, CDR1 is GTSNPN and CDR2 SVGIG (reference sequence). Here the CDR3 reads CAWSVRRGLGDEQYF. The DNA of the CDR3 is TGTGCCTGGAGTGTACGGCGTGGGCTTGGTGACGAGCAGTACTTC.

This clonotype was counted at least ten times. The chain carries TRBV28 and TRBJ2-2, with D perhaps TRBD1 (6 bases). The CDR3 is 13 residues long. Germline V gives CDR1 MDHEN, CDR2 SYDVKM. Trimming took 6 bases from V and 7 from J, leaving 12 bases between them. The CDR3 region is CASRPTGIGELFF. The CDR3 nucleotides read TGTGCCAGCAGACCCACAGGGATCGGGGAGCTGTTTTTT.

This clonotype was detected ten times or more. One end of the junction fails to match germline, which may point to a read error. This rearrangement joins TRBV3-1 to TRBJ2-5; D gene unclear. There are 12 residues in the CDR3. Germline CDR1 reads LGHDT; CDR2 reads YNNKEL (reference sequence). The CDR3 region has the DNA TGTGCCAGCAGCCAAGAGGCACGACATGTGGACTTC. It specifies CASSQEARHVDF.

This clonotype was seen repeatedly, ten times or more. The chain uses TRBV6-1 and TRBJ2-7; D is ambiguous. V lost 4 bases and J lost 2, with 9 bases in between. Germline V lookup: CDR1 MNHNS, CDR2 SASEGT. CDR3 length: 13 residues. Here the CDR3 reads CASSAEPTYEQYF. The DNA for the CDR3 is TGTGCCAGCAGTGCGGAGCCCACCTACGAGCAGTACTTC.

This clonotype has only a few counts. The chain recombines TRBV5-1 with TRBJ2-1; no definite D call. V lost 4 bases and J 5 bases, leaving 10 bases between the germline ends. The CDR3 is 13 residues long. Germline-derived CDR1 and CDR2 are SGHRS and YFSETQ. The CDR3 bases are TGCGCCAGCAGCGCAAGGCTTCACAATGAGCAGTTCTTC. This codes for CASSARLHNEQFF.

This clonotype was seen ten or more times. The genes are TRBV28 and TRBJ2-1; unclear D gene. Deletions cut 6 bases from V and 0 bases from J, with 9 bases between. Germline CDR1 and CDR2: MDHEN and SYDVKM. The CDR3 totals 14 residues. The CDR3 DNA reads TGTGCCAGCAGCCCCTTCGGCTCCTACAATGAGCAGTTCTTC. It is translated as CASSPFGSYNEQFF. The variable domain in full, with the rest retrieved from reference TRBV28 and TRBJ2-1, is DVKVTQSSRYLVKRTGEKVFLECVQDMDHENMFWYRQDPGLGLRLIYFSYDVKMKEKGDIPEGYSVSREKKERFSLILESASTNQTSMYLCASSPFGSYNEQFFGPGTRLTVL.

This clonotype was recorded at least ten times. The V and J genes are TRBV5-1 and TRBJ2-1; 13 bases map to TRBD2. The CDR3 runs 15 residues. V lost 3 bases, J lost 4 bases, and 1 base stayed unmatched. Per germline, CDR1 SGHRS and CDR2 YFSETQ. The CDR3 loop is CASSSGLAGYNEQFF. The CDR3 DNA is TGCGCCAGCAGCTCGGGACTAGCGGGATACAATGAGCAGTTCTTC.

The sample holds a few counts of this clonotype. Only one base separates this from a far larger clonotype, so it likely reflects a read error. Lacking the conserved final phenylalanine or tryptophan, this CDR3 likely reflects a read error. It is unclear where the CDR3 begins or ends on the DNA, so no DNA is shown, and the CDR3 is as TCRdb lists it. V is TRBV28 and J is TRBJ2-1; TRBD2 is taken as the D call from the table, unchecked against the DNA. Both ends counted, the CDR3 spans 16 residues. Germline CDR1 reads MDHEN; CDR2 reads SYDVKM. CDR3 sequence reads: CASRSRLARFVNTQYL.

This clonotype has only a few counts. The junction departs from the called germline gene at one end, perhaps through a read error. The chain couples TRBV18 to TRBJ2-7; the D gene is possibly TRBD1 (6 bases). The CDR3 sequence is 14 residues long. CDR1 is KGHSH, CDR2 LQKENI, per germline. Here the CDR3 reads CASSPSDSSSEQYF. DNA of the CDR3: TGTGCCAGCTCACCATCGGACAGTTCCTCCGAGCAGTACTTC.

The table lists this clonotype with a few counts. J is TRBJ2-7 and V is TRBV4-2; possibly TRBD2 for D (6 bases). The CDR3 sequence is 15 residues long. V dropped 0 bases and J dropped 3 bases, with 12 bases sitting between them. Germline V lookup: CDR1 LGHNA, CDR2 YNFKEQ. Here the CDR3 DNA reads TGTGCCAGCAGCCAAGAAGGCGGGGAGTACTACGAGCAGTACTTC. It codes for CASSQEGGEYYEQYF.